The TCR beta chain under discussion was sequenced for a study of T cells in women clearing cervical HPV infection (dated by TCRdb to the late 2010s). About the investigation overall: The cases were 20 to 25 women with histologically confirmed HPV16-related CIN3 or worse, and 2 of those women had invasive cancers. The roughly 23 controls were women who cleared a single incident HPV16 infection within 12 months without developing precancer or cancer. Blood from cases was collected at the visit at which the lesion was first identified, whereas blood from controls was collected once infection was no longer detected. For cases, the median interval between lesion detection and blood sampling was about 160 days, with an interquartile range of roughly 80 to 200 days. Because only a few women had HLA typing data, the possibility that HLA type acted as a confounder could not be ruled out. The exploratory proof-of-principle case-control study was nested within the Guanacaste HPV Natural History Study in Costa Rica and compared TCR repertoires across cervical HPV16 outcomes. Cases and controls were matched on age within five years and on year of sample collection. Median age was approximately 36 years in cases versus less than 40 in controls, and baseline characteristics did not differ significantly. The parent cohort enrolled about 9,900 women aged 18 or older in Guanacaste, Costa Rica, in about 1993 to 1995 and followed the women for about 7 years. Five blinded duplicates per group were added as quality controls, so that 60 or so samples were obtained: around 50 participants and some 10 replicates. Overall results and qualifications from the work: Significantly higher TCR repertoire richness was observed in CIN3+ cases than in controls across sequencing depths, whereas no difference in evenness was found. Cases were distinguished from controls with an estimated AUC of approximately 0.8 by random forest classifiers combining richness and V gene abundances. T-cell numbers per sample were unknown, so richness differences could reflect varying T-cell content rather than repertoire biology. Lower TRBV6-7 relative abundance was observed in cases than in controls (approximately 0.1% versus 0.16%; Bonferroni P = 0.0008). The cross-sectional design could not show whether the associations came before the infection or were a result of it, and neither effector/memory subsets nor HPV-specific T cells were isolated.

Using the immunoSEQ assay, multiplex PCR amplified TCR beta CDR3 regions from an average of around 1,300 ng of genomic DNA per sample. The assay corrected primer bias using a complete synthetic TCR repertoire to establish an amplification baseline. The amplicons were sequenced on the Illumina platform. The authors' analysis ran thus. Sequences were error-corrected by clustering with frequency ratios and a modified nearest-neighbor algorithm and were then analyzed in the immunoSEQ Analyzer with IMGT gene definitions. At each rarefaction depth, TCR richness and evenness were averaged over 20 rarefaction repeats, and samples with fewer sequences than the depth were excluded. V, D and J gene relative abundances were compared between groups with Wilcoxon rank sum tests, applying FDR correction. In the blinded duplicates, the intraclass correlation was approximately 96% for TCR richness and averaged about 79% across 55 to 75 gene segments. TCRdb took over this immuneACCESS table, retaining in-frame rearrangements with V and J assigned. Such tables are incomplete; in checked studies, under half of the missing clones stem from an unresolved V gene, and the remainder is unexplained. The D gene and trimming were derived from the DNA, and the V and J assignments and clone size from that table. The sample's table lists a count of under 50,000 clones. Around 6% of the sample is held by the ten biggest clonotypes.

There are 19 amino acids in the CDR3, from cysteine to phenylalanine inclusive. Sequencing covers 48 bases of the CDR3, shown here with the frame starting at base 1. Taken from the germline V gene (reference sequence), the CDR1 and CDR2 loops are DFQATT and SNEGSKA. Trimming costs V 0 bases and J 0 bases, and their ends lie 21 bases apart. Every participant had a single incident cervical HPV16 infection, and prevalent HPV16 infections were excluded. Cervical HPV DNA was detected by MY09/MY11 PCR, and genotyping was performed by dot-blot hybridization. Less than 19 mL of heparinized blood was centrifuged, after which the buffy coat was aliquoted, frozen at -30 degrees C, and then stored at -80 degrees C. Genomic DNA was extracted from buffy coat specimens using QIAGEN kits. As regards this clone: No cognate antigen has been identified for it. The read falls 3 residues short of the CDR3 end, and the missing part is taken from the germline J gene.

Sequenced sample: blood buffy coat. The origin of this receptor is a woman between 18 and 75 years old with a cervical HPV16 infection that either progressed to CIN3+ or cleared (not recorded which). The sequence joins TRBV20-1 to TRBJ2-1; no D gene call is confident. The CDR3 protein is CSAREAVTSYQSSYNEQFF. The CDR3 bases that were read are TGCAGTGCTAGAGAGGCGGTTACCTCCTACCAGAGCTCCTACAATGAG.